A single sample is the source of the 10 T cell receptor beta chains below, sequenced in a study of shared clonotypes between healthy human individuals. The table came from immunoSEQ multiplex PCR; TCRdb's copy has only in-frame clones and leaves some out. The table includes about 480,000 clones, 75% to 80% detected once. The sample consisted of PBMCs. The receptors stem from a woman between 35 and 50 years old in good health. Some clones in this sample may be carry-over from other donors' samples.

The chain links TRBV7-9 to TRBJ1-1, with D maybe TRBD1 (6 bases). Per the germline V gene, CDR1 is SEHNR and CDR2 is FQNEAQ (reference sequence). V was clipped by 0 bases and J by 1 base, with 6 bases between them. The CDR3 contains 14 residues. The CDR3 loop reads CASSLAGANTEAFF. DNA for the CDR3: TGTGCCAGCAGCTTAGCGGGGGCGAACACTGAAGCTTTCTTT.

This clone has a handful of counts. V gene TRBV5-1 combines with J gene TRBJ1-1; D possibly corresponds to TRBD1 (5 bases). The V gene lost 1 base and the J gene lost 1 base, with 11 bases spanning the gap. CDR1 is SGHRS, CDR2 YFSETQ, per germline. The CDR3 is made up of 15 amino acids. This chain's CDR3 is CASSLYQGTNTEAFF. The CDR3 region has the DNA TGCGCCAGCAGCTTGTATCAGGGCACGAACACTGAAGCTTTCTTT.

The V gene is TRBV5-5, the J gene TRBJ2-1; maybe TRBD2 (6 bases). The CDR3 totals 14 residues. Germline CDR1 and CDR2: SGHKS and YYEKEE (reference sequence). V lost 1 base and J lost 4, with 9 bases in between. This CDR3 is CASSLTEGYNEQFF. The CDR3 DNA reads TGTGCCAGCAGCTTGACGGAGGGATACAATGAGCAGTTCTTC.

This rearrangement joins TRBV9 to TRBJ1-4; D unresolved. Germline lookup yields CDR1 SGDLS and CDR2 YYNGEE. The CDR3 covers 13 residues. Trimming cost V 2 bases and J 8 bases, with 10 bases left between them. CDR3 in DNA: TGTGCCAGCAGCGTCAGCGGCGGCGAAAAACTGTTTTTT. Protein sequence: CASSVSGGEKLFF.

The V and J genes are TRBV7-2 and TRBJ2-3; perhaps TRBD2 as D (5 bases). CDR1 is SGHTA and CDR2 is FQGNSA in the germline V gene. V lost 5 bases, J lost 2 bases, and 14 bases lay in between. The CDR3 is 15 amino acids. Here the CDR3 reads CASSLVWRATDTQYF. The CDR3 nucleotides read TGTGCCAGCAGCCTAGTTTGGCGGGCCACAGATACGCAGTATTTT.

This clone appeared many times. The same CDR3 is also encoded by other DNA sequences in this sample. The gene calls are TRBV30 and TRBJ1-2; D unresolved. From germline, CDR1 is GTSNPN and CDR2 SVGIG (reference sequence). The CDR3 length is 12 residues. V lost 2 bases and J 4 bases, leaving 8 bases between the germline ends. The CDR3 region is CAWSRPTYGYTF. Written as DNA, the CDR3 is TGTGCCTGGAGTCGACCGACCTATGGCTACACCTTC.

V and J are TRBV18 and TRBJ2-5; D is unresolved. The CDR3 has 12 amino acids. Trimming stripped 8 bases from V and 1 base from J, with 8 bases between. The germline V gene encodes CDR1 KGHSH and CDR2 LQKENI. The CDR3 spells CASGPGQETQYF. In DNA, the CDR3 is TGTGCCAGCGGTCCAGGCCAAGAGACCCAGTACTTC.

This chain joins TRBV7-2 and TRBJ2-2; D may be TRBD1 (6 bases). Germline V gene sequence: CDR1 SGHTA, CDR2 FQGNSA. The length of the CDR3 is 15 residues. Trimming took 5 bases from V and 6 from J, leaving 16 bases between them. CDR3 sequence: CASSLLGGRAGELFF. CDR3 sequence (DNA): TGTGCCAGCAGCCTCCTAGGGGGTCGAGCCGGGGAGCTGTTTTTT.

This clone was counted once. This chain connects TRBV25-1 to TRBJ2-1, with D perhaps TRBD2 (6 bases). V lost 6 bases and J 0 bases, leaving 12 bases between the germline ends. CDR3 length: 15 amino acids. From germline, CDR1 is MGHDK and CDR2 SYGVNS. As DNA, the CDR3 is TGTGCCAGCAGAGGGACTTCAAGCTCCTACAATGAGCAGTTCTTC. Translation gives CASRGTSSSYNEQFF.

V is TRBV28 and J is TRBJ2-3; D gene unclear. This CDR3 is built from 15 residues. V was pared by 6 bases and J by 0 bases, with 13 bases between. Germline CDR1 MDHEN, CDR2 SYDVKM. CDR3 sequence reads: CASSHRSVSTDTQYF. The DNA for the CDR3 is TGTGCCAGCAGCCATCGCAGCGTCAGCACAGATACGCAGTATTTT.